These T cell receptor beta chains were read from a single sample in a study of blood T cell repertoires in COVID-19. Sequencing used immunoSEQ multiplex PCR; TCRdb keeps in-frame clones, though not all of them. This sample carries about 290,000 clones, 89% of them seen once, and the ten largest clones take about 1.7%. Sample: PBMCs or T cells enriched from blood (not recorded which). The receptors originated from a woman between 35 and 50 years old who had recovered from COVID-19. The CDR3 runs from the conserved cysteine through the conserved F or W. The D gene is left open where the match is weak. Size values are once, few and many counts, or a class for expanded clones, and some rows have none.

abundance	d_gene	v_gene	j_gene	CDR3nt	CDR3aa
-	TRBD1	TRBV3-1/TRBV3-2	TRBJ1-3	TGTGCCAGCAGAGCCTCTCGACAGGGCGGGCCGTACACCATATATTTT	CASRASRQGGPYTIYF
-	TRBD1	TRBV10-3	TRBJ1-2	TGTGCCATCAGTGACTCCCTGGACAGGATGGTGACCAACTATGGCTACACCTTC	CAISDSLDRMVTNYGYTF
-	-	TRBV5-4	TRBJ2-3	TGTGCCAGCAGCTTGGGGGGGCGCTTAGGCACAGATACGCAGTATTTT	CASSLGGRLGTDTQYF
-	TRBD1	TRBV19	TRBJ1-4	TGTGCCAGTAGTACACCGGGACAGGGGGCGAGTAAACTGTTTTTT	CASSTPGQGASKLFF
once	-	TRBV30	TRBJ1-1	TGTGCCTGGAGTGTACAGAACCCGACCCGACAGATAACTCCGGAAGCTTTCTTT	CAWSVQNPTRQITPEAFF
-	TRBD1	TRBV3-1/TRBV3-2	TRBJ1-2	TGTGCCAGCAGCCCCGGGGGGACAGGGAACTATGGCTACACCTTC	CASSPGGTGNYGYTF
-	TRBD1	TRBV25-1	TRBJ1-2	TGTGCCAGCAGTGAATTCGAAGGGGGCGGCTACACCTTC	CASSEFEGGGYTF
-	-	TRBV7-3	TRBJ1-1	TGTGCCAGCAGTCAGGGGTCCAGACTGAACACTGAAGCTTTCTTT	CASSQGSRLNTEAFF
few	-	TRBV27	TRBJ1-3	TGTGCCAGCAGTTTCGGCCAGGGCGGTGGCACCATATATTTT	CASSFGQGGGTIYF
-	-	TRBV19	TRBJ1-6	TGTGCCAGTAGTCGCCGGACAGCGAGCTCCTATAATTCACCCCTCCACTTT	CASSRRTASSYNSPLHF
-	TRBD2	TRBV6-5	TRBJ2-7	TGTGCCAGCAGTTACCGGGCGGGGGGGTCCTACGAGCAGTACTTC	CASSYRAGGSYEQYF
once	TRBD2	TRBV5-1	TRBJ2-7	TGCGCCAGCAGCTGGGGGCCGGGACTAGCGTCCTACGAGCAGTACTTC	CASSWGPGLASYEQYF
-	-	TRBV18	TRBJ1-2	TGTGCCAGCTCACCTCTTCCTACGACGGGAAATAGGGCATATGGCTACACCTTC	CASSPLPTTGNRAYGYTF
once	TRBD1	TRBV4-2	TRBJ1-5	TGTGCCAGCAGCCAAGATCGGGACAGGGTGTCTTATAGCAATCAGCCCCAGCATTTT	CASSQDRDRVSYSNQPQHF
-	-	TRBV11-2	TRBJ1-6	TGTGCCAGCACCCTGACAGCCTCCTATAATTCACCCCTCCACTTT	CASTLTASYNSPLHF
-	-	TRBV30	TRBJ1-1	TGTGCCTGGAGTGTACGGGTTGAAGCTTTCTTT	CAWSVRVEAFF
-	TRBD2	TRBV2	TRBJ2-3	TGTGCCAGCAGTGATATAGCGGGGGGCTTGCAGTATTTT	CASSDIAGGLQYF
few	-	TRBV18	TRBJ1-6	TGTGCCAGCTCACCCTATACTCGGACAGAAGGAACTTCTAGTTACTCACCCCTCCACTTT	CASSPYTRTEGTSSYSPLHF
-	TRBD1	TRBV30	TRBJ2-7	TGTGCCTGGCAACGCAACACAGGGGATCTCGGCGAGCAGTACTTC	CAWQRNTGDLGEQYF
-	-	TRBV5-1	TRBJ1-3	TGCGCCAGCAGCCGGGAGCCTGGAAACACCATATATTTT	CASSREPGNTIYF
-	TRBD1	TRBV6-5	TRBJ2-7	TGTGCCAGCAGTTGGGAGACAGGGTCCTACGAGCAGTACTTC	CASSWETGSYEQYF
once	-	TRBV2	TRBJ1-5	TGTGCCAGCAGTGTGCTCTCTCATGGGGGAGGGCCCAATCAGCCCCAGCATTTT	CASSVLSHGGGPNQPQHF
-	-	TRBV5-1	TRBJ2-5	TGCGCCAGCAGCTTAGCTGGGACTGCGGGGGAGACCCAGTACTTC	CASSLAGTAGETQYF
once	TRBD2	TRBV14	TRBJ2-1	TGTGCCAGCAGTCATAGCGGGAGATGGTCCTACAATGAGCAGTTCTTC	CASSHSGRWSYNEQFF
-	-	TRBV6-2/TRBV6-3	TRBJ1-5	TGTGCCAGCAGCCGTCCGGGAAATCAGCCCCAGCATTTT	CASSRPGNQPQHF
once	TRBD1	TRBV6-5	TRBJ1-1	TGTGCCAGCAGTCCTGACAGGGGCACTGAAGCTTTCTTT	CASSPDRGTEAFF
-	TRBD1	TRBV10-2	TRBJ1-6	TGCGCCAGCAGGGGACAGGCATTGAGCTCCTATAATTCACCCCTCCACTTT	CASRGQALSSYNSPLHF
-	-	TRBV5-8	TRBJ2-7	TGTGCCAGTCCGGACAGAATCTACTACGAGCAGTACTTC	CASPDRIYYEQYF
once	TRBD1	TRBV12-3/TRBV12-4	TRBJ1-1	TGTGCCAGCAGCCGGGACAGTCTACGAGAAGCTTTCTTT	CASSRDSLREAFF
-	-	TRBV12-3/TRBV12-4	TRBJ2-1	TGTGCCAGCAGCCTACAGGGTTATGAGCAGTTCTTC	CASSLQGYEQFF
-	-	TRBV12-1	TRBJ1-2	TGTGCCAGCAGCTCCCCCGGGGGGCCCAACTATGGCTACACCTTC	CASSSPGGPNYGYTF
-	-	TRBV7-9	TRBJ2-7	TGTGCCAGCAGCTTAGGACAGCTCTACGAGCAGTACTTC	CASSLGQLYEQYF
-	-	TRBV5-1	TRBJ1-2	TGCGCCAGCAACCTACAACAGGGAAACTATGGCTACACCTTC	CASNLQQGNYGYTF
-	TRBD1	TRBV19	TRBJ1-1	TGTGCCAGTAGTCAAGGACAGGGAAGGATGAACACTGAAGCTTTCTTT	CASSQGQGRMNTEAFF
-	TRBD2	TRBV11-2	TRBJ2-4	TGTGCCAGCAGCCCCCGACTAGCGGGAGGTCGGGAAAACATTCAGTACTTC	CASSPRLAGGRENIQYF
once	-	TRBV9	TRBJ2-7	TGTGCCAGCAGCAAACAGCACTCCTACGAGCAGTACTTC	CASSKQHSYEQYF
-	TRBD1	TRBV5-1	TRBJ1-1	TGCGCCAGCAGCCAGGGGGTGTCGAACACTGAAGCTTTCTTT	CASSQGVSNTEAFF
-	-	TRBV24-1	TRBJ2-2	TGTGCCATCCCCCCCACCAGGGTTCACGGGGAGCTGTTTTTT	CAIPPTRVHGELFF
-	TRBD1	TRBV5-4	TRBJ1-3	TGTGCCAGCAGCTTGAGTGGACAGGGGTTTGGAAACACCATATATTTT	CASSLSGQGFGNTIYF
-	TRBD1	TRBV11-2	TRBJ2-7	TGTGCCAGCAGCCGGACAGGGGGCAAAAACAACGAGCAGTACTTC	CASSRTGGKNNEQYF
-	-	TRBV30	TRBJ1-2	TGTGCCTGGAGTCGGGGGTGGCCGGGTGGCTACACCTTC	CAWSRGWPGGYTF
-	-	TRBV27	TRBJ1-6	TGTGCCAGCAGTGCCCGGGATAATTCACCCCTCCACTTT	CASSARDNSPLHF
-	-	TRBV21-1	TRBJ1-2	TGTGCCAGCAGCACCCTCCCGTGTACTGCTGGCTACACCTTC	CASSTLPCTAGYTF
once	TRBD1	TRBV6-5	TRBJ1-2	TGTGCCAGCAGTTTTGGTGGGGGACAGACTAACTATGGCTACACCTTC	CASSFGGGQTNYGYTF
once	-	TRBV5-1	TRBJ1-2	TGCGCCAGCAGCTTGGGCGGAAACCTCTATGGCTACACCTTC	CASSLGGNLYGYTF
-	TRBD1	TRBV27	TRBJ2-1	TGTGCCAGCAGTTTATCTTACGAGACAGGGCAGCTGTACAATGAGCAGTTCTTC	CASSLSYETGQLYNEQFF
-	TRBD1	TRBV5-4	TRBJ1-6	TGTGCCAGCAGCTCCTTCGGGACTGACAGGGATTCACCCCTCCACTTT	CASSSFGTDRDSPLHF
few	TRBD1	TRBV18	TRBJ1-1	TGTGCCAGCTCACCTATGACAGGGGAGGCTGAAGCTTTCTTT	CASSPMTGEAEAFF
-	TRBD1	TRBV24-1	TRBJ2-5	TGTGCCACCAGTGACACCGGGACAGGGGGAAAAGAGACCCAGTACTTC	CATSDTGTGGKETQYF
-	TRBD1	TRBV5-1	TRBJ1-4	TGCGCCAGCAGCATCCGGGACAGGGGTAATGAAAAACTGTTTTTT	CASSIRDRGNEKLFF
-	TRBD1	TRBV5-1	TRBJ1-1	TGCGCCAGCAGCTTGGAAGGGACAGGGTATACTGAAGCTTTCTTT	CASSLEGTGYTEAFF
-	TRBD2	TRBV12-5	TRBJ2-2	TGTGCTAGTGGTCGGACGACTAGCGGGAACACCGGGGAGCTGTTTTTT	CASGRTTSGNTGELFF